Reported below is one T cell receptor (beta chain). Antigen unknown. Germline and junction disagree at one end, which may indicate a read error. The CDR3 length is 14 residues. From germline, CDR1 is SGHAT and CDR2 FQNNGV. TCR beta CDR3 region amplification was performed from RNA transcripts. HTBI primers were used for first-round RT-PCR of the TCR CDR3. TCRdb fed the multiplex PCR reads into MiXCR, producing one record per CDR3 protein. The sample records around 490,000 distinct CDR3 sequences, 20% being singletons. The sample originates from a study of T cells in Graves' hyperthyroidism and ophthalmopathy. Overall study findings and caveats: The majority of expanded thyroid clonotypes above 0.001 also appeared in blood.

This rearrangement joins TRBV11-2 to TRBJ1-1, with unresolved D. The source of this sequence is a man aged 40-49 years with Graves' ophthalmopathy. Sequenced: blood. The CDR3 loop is CASSLDGLNTETFF. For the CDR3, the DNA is TGTGCCAGCAGCTTAGACGGACTGAACACTGAAACTTTCTTT.